Sequencing of this T cell receptor beta chain was carried out in a study of T-cell memory formation after mild COVID-19. The CDR3 extends over 13 amino acids. CDR1 and CDR2 (germline): PRHDT, FYEKMQ (reference sequence). The germline V and J ends were trimmed by 0 bases and 3 bases, with 6 bases remaining between them. Whole-study results and caveats: Proof of SARS-CoV-2 specificity was absent for the second-wave clones that crested on day 37. A balance of CD4 and CD8 characterized clones contracting day 15 to 85, whereas later expanders leaned CD4+. Cross-reactive memory apparently joined, as some responding clones appeared in pre-infection memory.

TCRdb independently ran MiXCR on the 5' RACE reads; one entry per CDR3 protein. Here the sample spans around 90,000 distinct CDR3 sequences, less than 15% being singletons. With regard to this clonotype: Its matching antigen is unknown.

Sequenced: PBMCs or a T cell subset sorted from them (not recorded which). V usage is TRBV13 and J usage is TRBJ2-7; tentative D call: TRBD2 (5 bases). The sequence came from a man aged 18 to 29 who had mild COVID-19 (a few samples of this study predate the infection). Cell type and time point are not known. The CDR3 spells CASSLGRGYEQYF. DNA of the CDR3: TGTGCCAGCAGCTTAGGTCGGGGCTACGAGCAGTACTTC.